Below, 32 T cell receptor beta chains from the same sample are listed, as sequenced in a study of blood T cell repertoires in COVID-19. Measured with immunoSEQ multiplex PCR; TCRdb has only the in-frame clones, and not every one. The repertoire holds around 270,000 clones, about nine tenths seen once, with approximately 9.8% in the top ten. Sequencing input: peripheral blood. These receptors were collected from a man aged 35 to 55 who had recovered from COVID-19.

This clone turned up a few times. The chain couples TRBV30 to TRBJ1-1, with D unclear. Germline values: CDR1 GTSNPN, CDR2 SVGIG (reference sequence). This CDR3 contains 13 residues. With 3 bases removed from V and 4 bases from J, the gap between germline ends came to 12 bases. DNA of the CDR3: TGTGCCTGGAGAAGAGAGGAGTCCACTGAAGCTTTCTTT. This translates into CAWRREESTEAFF.

The chain has TRBV28 and TRBJ1-2; no clear D gene. The CDR3 contains 10 residues. V was cut by 4 bases and J by 10 bases, with 7 bases left in between. Germline CDR1 is MDHEN and CDR2 is SYDVKM. Written as DNA, the CDR3 is TGTGCCAGCAGTTCGGGATTCTACACCTTC. Residues: CASSSGFYTF.

The chain recombines TRBV6-2 or TRBV6-3 with TRBJ1-2, with 7 bases lining up with TRBD1. CDR1 is MNHEY, CDR2 SVGEGT, per germline. The CDR3 has 12 amino acids. Trimming cost V 6 bases and J 7 bases; bases outside gene matches: 5. CDR3 sequence reads: CASSPDRLGYTF. CDR3 coding DNA: TGTGCCAGCAGCCCGGACAGGCTTGGCTACACCTTC.

This chain uses TRBV5-1 with TRBJ1-2; unclear D gene. V was cut by 0 bases and J by 2 bases, with 5 bases left in between. The germline CDR1 and CDR2 sequences are SGHRS and YFSETQ. The CDR3 has 13 residues. CDR3 DNA sequence: TGCGCCAGCAGCTTGGGACTCAACTATGGCTACACCTTC. This translates into CASSLGLNYGYTF.

The chain joins TRBV7-2 to TRBJ2-1, with D possibly being TRBD1 (6 bases). The CDR3 length is 19 residues. Germline V gives CDR1 SGHTA, CDR2 FQGNSA. Trimming removed 2 bases at V and 6 bases at J, with 26 bases between. The DNA of the CDR3 is TGTGCCAGCAGCTTAAGTGGCAGGGGAACCACCCGCGTCTTCAATGAGCAGTTCTTC. This gives the protein CASSLSGRGTTRVFNEQFF.

The J gene is TRBJ2-1, the V gene TRBV12-3 or TRBV12-4, with D perhaps TRBD2 (5 bases). CDR3 length: 13 residues. The ends were cut back, 5 bases at V and 9 bases at J, with 14 bases in the middle. The CDR3 spells CASSPSGPVEQFF. The CDR3 DNA follows: TGTGCCAGCAGTCCCAGCGGTCCTGTTGAGCAGTTCTTC.

The chain employs TRBV30 and TRBJ2-7, with TRBD2 matching over 9 bases. Germline CDR1 is GTSNPN and CDR2 is SVGIG (reference sequence). The CDR3 has 14 amino acids. The V gene end was trimmed by 0 bases and the J gene end by 4 bases; junction bases not matched to a gene: 4. CDR3 DNA sequence: TGTGCCTGGAGTGTTAGCGGGAGTAAATACGAGCAGTACTTC. It codes for CAWSVSGSKYEQYF.

The rearrangement links TRBV4-3 to TRBJ2-7, with D unresolved. The V and J ends lost 0 bases and 0 bases respectively, with 3 bases between them. The CDR3 runs to 13 residues. Germline V gene sequence: CDR1 LGHNA, CDR2 YSLEER. As DNA, the CDR3 is TGCGCCAGCAGCCAAGAACTCTCCTACGAGCAGTACTTC. It yields the protein CASSQELSYEQYF.

The chain recombines TRBV3-1 (or the pseudogene TRBV3-2) with TRBJ2-1, with D uncertain. The CDR3 covers 12 residues. Trimming took 6 bases from V and 7 from J, leaving 10 bases between them. Germline lookup yields CDR1 LGHDT and CDR2 YNNKEL (reference sequence). The CDR3, as DNA: TGTGCCAGCAGTCTAGTGGCGAATGAGCAGTTCTTC. Translating gives CASSLVANEQFF.

The DNA for the CDR3 is TGTGCCAGCAGTCCGGGACAGGGGCTAGCCGGGGCCAACGTCCTGACTTTC. This codes for CASSPGQGLAGANVLTF. This rearrangement joins TRBV27 to TRBJ2-6, with TRBD1 identical over 10 bases. Germline lookup yields CDR1 MNHEY and CDR2 SMNVEV (reference sequence). This CDR3 contains 17 residues. Trimming at V came to 5 bases and at J to 4 bases, leaving 8 bases not matched to a gene.

The chain uses TRBV7-2 and TRBJ2-5; 16 nucleotides line up with TRBD2. Trimming at V came to 5 bases and at J to 4 bases, leaving 10 bases not matched to a gene. From germline, CDR1 is SGHTA and CDR2 FQGNSA. This CDR3 has 18 amino acids. CDR3 sequence (DNA): TGTGCCAGCAGCCCCGGGACTAGCGGGGGGGCGCTGGTAGAGACCCAGTACTTC. Protein sequence: CASSPGTSGGALVETQYF. The full variable domain, completed using reference TRBV7-2 and TRBJ2-5, is GAGVSQSPSNKVTEKGKDVELRCDPISGHTALYWYRQSLGQGLEFLIYFQGNSAPDKSGLPSDRFSAERTGGSVSTLTIQRTQQEDSAVYLCASSPGTSGGALVETQYFGPGTRLLVL.

The chain couples TRBV7-8 to TRBJ1-1, with 9 positions matching TRBD1. With V trimmed by 5 bases and J by 5 bases, 12 bases remained unmatched. Germline CDR1 and CDR2: SGHVS and FQNEAQ. This CDR3 is 16 amino acids long. CDR3 sequence reads: CASSPGATGQGTEAFF. The DNA of the CDR3 is TGTGCCAGCAGCCCCGGAGCGACGGGACAGGGAACTGAAGCTTTCTTT.

The CDR3 is CAWSVLTGNGYTF. CDR3 sequence (DNA): TGTGCCTGGAGTGTACTGACGGGGAATGGCTACACCTTC. This chain connects TRBV30 to TRBJ1-2, with no clear D. This CDR3 has 13 amino acids. V was pared by 0 bases and J by 6 bases, with 11 bases between. Germline loops: CDR1 GTSNPN, CDR2 SVGIG (reference sequence).

This clone has only one observation. Here the CDR3 reads CAISDRALPGELFF. DNA for the CDR3: TGTGCCATCAGTGACAGGGCTCTCCCCGGGGAGCTGTTTTTT. V usage is TRBV10-3 and J usage is TRBJ2-2, with D possibly being TRBD1 (5 bases). The V gene's germline CDR1 is ENHRY and CDR2 SYGVKD. The CDR3 runs to 14 residues. V was clipped by 3 bases and J by 6 bases, with 11 bases between them.

This clone occurred a few times. The J gene is TRBJ1-6, the V gene TRBV6-6; unclear D gene. The length of the CDR3 is 14 residues. Trimming cost V 6 bases and J 9 bases, with 15 bases left between them. Germline assignment: CDR1 MNHNY and CDR2 SVGAGI (reference sequence). In nucleotides, the CDR3 is TGTGCCAGCAGCTCGGCGGACGGGGTTTCACCCCTCCACTTT. Translated, it gives CASSSADGVSPLHF.

The V and J genes are TRBV7-2 and TRBJ2-7; the D is unclear. The CDR3 length is 14 residues. V dropped 5 bases and J dropped 7 bases, with 18 bases sitting between them. From germline, CDR1 is SGHTA and CDR2 FQGNSA. CDR3 bases: TGTGCCAGCAGCCCCTCAGTGGCAGGTAGTGAGCAGTACTTC. Amino acids: CASSPSVAGSEQYF.

This clone came up a few times. The chain is built from TRBV2 and TRBJ1-6, with 8 bases matching TRBD1. Germline V lookup: CDR1 SNHLY, CDR2 FYNNEI. The CDR3 length is 14 residues. The V and J ends lost 6 bases and 5 bases, in that order; junction bases with no gene match: 3. CDR3 residues: CASRKGQDNSPLHF. In nucleotides, the CDR3 is TGTGCCAGCAGGAAGGGACAGGATAATTCACCCCTCCACTTT.

CDR3 residues: CAISESSSGRREQFF. The CDR3 DNA reads as TGTGCCATCAGTGAGTCGTCTAGCGGGAGACGTGAGCAGTTCTTC. The chain is built from TRBV10-3 and TRBJ2-1, with 10 nucleotides matching TRBD2. Germline values: CDR1 ENHRY, CDR2 SYGVKD. The CDR3 extends over 15 amino acids. Trimming removed 0 bases from V and 9 bases from J; junction bases left unmatched: 5.

This clone was seen a single time. This chain connects TRBV18 to TRBJ2-1; possibly TRBD1 for D (6 bases). The germline CDR1 and CDR2 sequences are KGHSH and LQKENI. The CDR3 is 16 amino acids. The V gene lost 0 bases and the J gene lost 2 bases, with 11 bases spanning the gap. CDR3 nucleotide sequence: TGTGCCAGCTCACCACCGGGGGCAGGGACCTACAATGAGCAGTTCTTC. Residues: CASSPPGAGTYNEQFF.

This clone was seen a few times. The V and J genes are TRBV6-1 and TRBJ1-1, with D perhaps TRBD1 (6 bases). The V and J ends lost 1 base and 4 bases respectively, with 10 bases between them. Germline lookup yields CDR1 MNHNS and CDR2 SASEGT. The CDR3 sequence is 14 residues long. The CDR3 DNA reads TGTGCCAGCAGTGAAGGTATAGGGGGCACTGAAGCTTTCTTT. It specifies CASSEGIGGTEAFF.

The rearrangement uses TRBV5-1 and TRBJ2-3; TRBD2 matches at 10 bases. After removal of 4 bases from V and 6 bases from J, the junction contained 11 bases not matched to a gene. CDR1 and CDR2 from the germline V gene are SGHRS and YFSETQ. This CDR3 has 16 residues. CDR3 in amino acids: CASSQKAGGPRDTQYF. CDR3 sequence (DNA): TGCGCCAGCAGCCAAAAAGCGGGAGGGCCGAGGGATACGCAGTATTTT.

J is TRBJ2-2 and V is TRBV27; D is undetermined. V was trimmed by 2 bases and J by 5 bases, leaving 15 bases between them. The CDR3 runs 16 residues. Germline lookup yields CDR1 MNHEY and CDR2 SMNVEV (reference sequence). CDR3: CASSLHRTDKTGELFF. The CDR3 nucleotides read TGTGCCAGCAGTTTACACAGAACAGATAAGACCGGGGAGCTGTTTTTT.

The rearrangement joins TRBV11-2 to TRBJ2-3; D is ambiguous. V was trimmed by 4 bases and J by 4 bases, leaving 9 bases between them. CDR3 size: 13 residues. The germline V gene encodes CDR1 SGHAT and CDR2 FQNNGV. The CDR3 DNA follows: TGTGCCAGCAGCTACACCATTCCAGATACGCAGTATTTT. This codes for CASSYTIPDTQYF. Variable domain in full (rest from reference TRBV11-2 and TRBJ2-3): EAGVAQSPRYKIIEKRQSVAFWCNPISGHATLYWYQQILGQGPKLLIQFQNNGVVDDSQLPKDRFSAERLKGVDSTLKIQPAKLEDSAVYLCASSYTIPDTQYFGPGTRLTVL.

This clone appeared once. The V and J genes are TRBV18 and TRBJ2-2; perhaps TRBD1 as D (5 bases). There are 14 residues in the CDR3. In germline, CDR1 is KGHSH, CDR2 LQKENI. V lost 6 bases to trimming and J lost 3 bases, with 11 bases between them. CDR3 region: CASSRAPYTGELFF. The CDR3 nucleotides are TGTGCCAGCTCCAGGGCGCCCTACACCGGGGAGCTGTTTTTT.

V gene TRBV7-8 combines with J gene TRBJ2-5; 10 bases agree with TRBD2. The CDR3 runs 16 residues. CDR1 is SGHVS, CDR2 FQNEAQ, per germline. V shed 5 bases, J shed 4 bases, and the junction held 10 bases outside the gene matches. The CDR3 coding sequence is TGTGCCAGCAGCCCTAGACTAGCGGGCACGTCAGAGACCCAGTACTTC. This codes for CASSPRLAGTSETQYF.

This chain links TRBV5-4 with TRBJ1-2, with TRBD1 matching over 8 bases. The trim removed 4 bases at V and 4 bases at J, leaving 6 bases unmatched. This CDR3 is built from 14 residues. Germline assignment: CDR1 SGHNT and CDR2 YYREEE (reference sequence). The CDR3 sequence: CASSTDRVAYGYTF. The DNA of the CDR3 is TGTGCCAGCAGCACGGACAGGGTAGCCTATGGCTACACCTTC.

V is TRBV4-1 and J is TRBJ2-7, with D perhaps TRBD2 (6 bases). Per the germline V gene, CDR1 is MGHRA and CDR2 is YSYEKL. The CDR3 totals 15 residues. V was trimmed by 4 bases and J by 0 bases, leaving 13 bases between them. CDR3 in amino acids: CASSLAGRSSYEQYF. CDR3 in DNA: TGCGCCAGCAGCCTCGCCGGGAGAAGCTCCTACGAGCAGTACTTC.

V and J are TRBV15 and TRBJ2-1, with a weak D call TRBD2 (5 bases). Trimming took 3 bases from V and 1 from J, leaving 19 bases between them. This CDR3 region has 18 residues. The V gene's germline CDR1 is LNHNV and CDR2 YYDKDF (reference sequence). CDR3 nucleotide sequence: TGTGCCACCAGCAGCGGGATCCTCGGCAAGGGATCCTACAATGAGCAGTTCTTC. Protein product: CATSSGILGKGSYNEQFF.

The J gene is TRBJ1-5, the V gene TRBV6-5; D uncertain. The CDR3 extends over 15 amino acids. The germline CDR1 and CDR2 sequences are MNHEY and SVGAGI. The germline V and J ends were trimmed by 5 bases and 0 bases, with 11 bases remaining between them. CDR3 loop: CASSTASVSNQPQHF. DNA of the CDR3: TGTGCCAGCAGTACCGCCTCAGTTAGCAATCAGCCCCAGCATTTT.

The chain uses TRBV27 and TRBJ1-6; 12 positions match TRBD1. V dropped 2 bases and J dropped 7; count of bases not matched to a gene: 15. From germline, CDR1 is MNHEY and CDR2 SMNVEV (reference sequence). The CDR3 is 20 residues long. In DNA, the CDR3 is TGTGCCAGCAGTTTAACAGGGACGGGACAGGGGGCGAGGGAGAATTCACCCCTCCACTTT. This encodes CASSLTGTGQGARENSPLHF.

This sequence joins TRBV11-2 and TRBJ1-2, with TRBD1 as a possible D gene (5 bases). Germline CDR1 is SGHAT and CDR2 is FQNNGV. CDR3 size: 17 residues. Trimming shortened V by 1 base and J by 3 bases, and 18 bases separated the two germline ends. The CDR3 DNA is TGTGCCAGCAGCTTAGGATCGACGGGGGGAGCGTACTATGGCTACACCTTC. As protein: CASSLGSTGGAYYGYTF.

The CDR3 DNA is TGTGCCACCGCGGGGGAGCTCTACAATGAGCAGTTCTTC. This sequence encodes CATAGELYNEQFF. This chain joins TRBV7-2 and TRBJ2-1; TRBD2 matches 7 bases. The germline V gene has CDR1 SGHTA and CDR2 FQGNSA. CDR3 length: 13 residues. Trimming removed 10 bases from V and 3 bases from J; junction bases left unmatched: 6. Full variable domain (rest looked up from reference TRBV7-2 and TRBJ2-1): GAGVSQSPSNKVTEKGKDVELRCDPISGHTALYWYRQSLGQGLEFLIYFQGNSAPDKSGLPSDRFSAERTGGSVSTLTIQRTQQEDSAVYLCATAGELYNEQFFGPGTRLTVL.